This is a list of T cell receptor beta chains from one sample in a study of cytomegalovirus exposure and HLA in healthy donors. Measured with immunoSEQ multiplex PCR; TCRdb has only the in-frame clones, and not every one. The sample shows 110,000 or so clones, about 81% of them seen only once. Sequenced sample: PBMCs. All receptors come from a middle-aged man in good health and CMV-seronegative. Each CDR3 is given with its conserved first and last residue. Fields, in order: clone size, V gene, J gene, D gene, CDR3 protein, CDR3 DNA. The D gene is left open where the match is weak. Size tells how often a clone was seen (once, few, many) or the class of an expanded clone, and some rows leave it out.

>.|TRBV6-5|TRBJ1-1|TRBD1
CASSYSTGFEAFF
TGTGCCAGCAGTTACTCGACAGGGTTTGAAGCTTTCTTT
>.|TRBV10-3|TRBJ2-3|.
CAITAGAPNTQYF
TGTGCCATCACGGCAGGGGCTCCGAATACGCAGTATTTT
>.|TRBV19|TRBJ2-3|TRBD2
CASSIVIPRVAGATDTQYF
TGTGCCAGTAGTATAGTTATTCCTAGGGTAGCGGGAGCAACAGATACGCAGTATTTT
>few|TRBV7-8|TRBJ2-7|TRBD1
CASSPGTGRAEQYF
TGTGCCAGCAGCCCGGGGACAGGGAGGGCCGAGCAGTACTTC
>.|TRBV2|TRBJ2-5|TRBD2
CSEREGRETQYF
TGCTCTGAGCGGGAGGGCCGAGAGACCCAGTACTTC
>.|TRBV25-1|TRBJ1-5|TRBD1
CASSDGQGAFWNQPQHF
TGTGCCAGCAGTGACGGACAGGGGGCGTTTTGGAATCAGCCCCAGCATTTT
>.|TRBV6-1|TRBJ1-5|TRBD1
CASSVTPGTENQPQHF
TGTGCCAGCAGTGTAACTCCCGGGACAGAAAATCAGCCCCAGCATTTT
>.|TRBV29-1|TRBJ2-5|.
CSVEASWGETQYF
TGCAGCGTTGAAGCCTCTTGGGGCGAGACCCAGTACTTC
>.|TRBV5-1|TRBJ1-1|.
CASSSTTPGDTEAFF
TGCGCCAGCAGCTCGACGACCCCGGGGGACACTGAAGCTTTCTTT
>.|TRBV6-5|TRBJ1-2|.
CASSSQTAYLYGYTF
TGTGCCAGCAGTTCGCAGACAGCATACCTTTATGGCTACACCTTC
>.|TRBV7-9|TRBJ1-1|.
CASSWTNTEAFF
TGTGCCAGCAGCTGGACAAACACTGAAGCTTTCTTT
>.|TRBV11-3|TRBJ2-3|.
CASSLDPGGTDTQYF
TGTGCCAGCAGCTTAGATCCGGGGGGCACAGATACGCAGTATTTT
>.|TRBV7-9|TRBJ1-1|TRBD1
CASSPTPPGTARSTEAFF
TGTGCCAGCAGCCCTACCCCCCCCGGGACAGCGAGGAGCACTGAAGCTTTCTTT
>.|TRBV7-2|TRBJ2-5|.
CASKQWAQETQYF
TGTGCCAGCAAACAGTGGGCCCAAGAGACCCAGTACTTC
>few|TRBV19|TRBJ2-2|.
CASSMRLLTSNVSPGELFF
TGTGCCAGTAGTATGAGACTTTTGACTAGTAACGTCTCCCCCGGGGAGCTGTTTTTT
>.|TRBV4-3|TRBJ2-2|TRBD2
CASSQGLAENTGELFF
TGCGCCAGCAGTCAGGGACTAGCGGAGAATACCGGGGAGCTGTTTTTT
>.|TRBV11-2|TRBJ1-2|.
CASSLPATGNYGYTF
TGTGCCAGCAGCTTACCAGCTACAGGGAACTATGGCTACACCTTC
>few|TRBV2|TRBJ2-6|.
CASSGSTAKANGLTF
TGTGCCAGCAGTGGATCGACAGCAAAGGCCAACGGCCTGACTTTC
>.|TRBV21-1|TRBJ2-7|.
CASSKPDLTYEQYF
TGTGCCAGCAGCAAACCCGACTTGACCTACGAGCAGTACTTC
>.|TRBV30|TRBJ1-2|TRBD1
CAWGGTGVGGYTF
TGTGCCTGGGGAGGGACAGGGGTCGGAGGCTACACCTTC
>.|TRBV28|TRBJ1-1|.
CASMGSVLRDTEAFF
TGTGCCAGCATGGGGTCGGTCCTGAGGGACACTGAAGCTTTCTTT
>.|TRBV14|TRBJ1-2|.
CASSQAGGIGGYTF
TGTGCCAGCAGCCAAGCAGGCGGGATCGGGGGCTACACCTTC
>.|TRBV11-3|TRBJ2-2|.
CASSFGRGAVTGELFF
TGTGCCAGCAGCTTCGGACGGGGAGCCGTCACCGGGGAGCTGTTTTTT
>few|TRBV9|TRBJ1-1|.
CASSAGGLENTEAFF
TGTGCCAGCAGCGCCGGGGGACTGGAGAACACTGAAGCTTTCTTT
>.|TRBV7-6|TRBJ2-1|TRBD1
CASSLGTGGVEQFF
TGTGCCAGCAGCTTGGGGACAGGGGGGGTTGAGCAGTTCTTC
>.|TRBV27|TRBJ2-7|.
CASSFDRHGEQYF
TGTGCCAGCAGTTTTGACAGGCATGGGGAGCAGTACTTC